These 26 T cell receptor beta chains were sequenced from one sample in a study of blood T cell repertoires in COVID-19. The protocol was immunoSEQ multiplex PCR, while the TCRdb copy is restricted to in-frame clones and leaves out a portion. This sample has around 250,000 clones, with about 84% found just once. The sequenced sample was peripheral blood. The receptors stem from a man of 80 years or more with acute or convalescent COVID-19.

The chain carries TRBV13 and TRBJ1-2; D not resolved. The V gene lost 3 bases and the J gene lost 7 bases, with 15 bases spanning the gap. The CDR3 has 14 residues. Germline V gene lookup returns CDR1 PRHDT and CDR2 FYEKMQ (reference sequence). The CDR3 DNA reads TGTGCCAGCAGCTTCCAGGACCGTGGAGGTGGCTACACCTTC. Its translation: CASSFQDRGGGYTF.

The CDR3 region has the DNA TGTGCCAGCAGGTGGGGGACAGCGATAGAAAAACTGTTTTTT. It encodes CASRWGTAIEKLFF. The chain uses TRBV6-5 and TRBJ1-4, with TRBD1 matching 7 bases. CDR3 length: 14 residues. Per germline, CDR1 MNHEY and CDR2 SVGAGI. V dropped 6 bases and J dropped 8; count of bases not matched to a gene: 9.

The V and J genes are TRBV5-1 and TRBJ2-7; maybe TRBD2 (6 bases). Germline V CDR1 and CDR2: SGHRS, YFSETQ. V was pared by 2 bases and J by 2 bases, with 11 bases between. This CDR3 comprises 14 residues. DNA for the CDR3: TGCGCCAGCAGCTTTGGGACTGTCACCTACGAGCAGTACTTC. It yields the protein CASSFGTVTYEQYF.

V gene TRBV5-4 combines with J gene TRBJ1-1, with D possibly TRBD1 on 5 matching bases. CDR1 is SGHNT and CDR2 is YYREEE in the germline V gene (reference sequence). The CDR3 spans 13 residues. V lost 4 bases, J lost 5 bases, and 12 bases lay in between. The CDR3 DNA follows: TGTGCCAGCAGCATCCAGGGAAGGACTGAAGCTTTCTTT. It yields the protein CASSIQGRTEAFF.

The V and J genes are TRBV6-5 and TRBJ2-7, with D possibly being TRBD1 (5 bases). Germline CDR1 reads MNHEY; CDR2 reads SVGAGI. Trimming left V 5 bases short and J 1 base short, with 9 bases between. The CDR3 loop spans 13 amino acids. CDR3 residues: CASSTTGSYEQYF. CDR3 sequence (DNA): TGTGCCAGCAGTACTACAGGATCCTACGAGCAGTACTTC.

The V gene is TRBV19, the J gene TRBJ1-4; 10 bases map to TRBD1. Unmatched junction bases numbered 6, after V lost 5 bases and J lost 3 bases. This CDR3 region has 16 residues. Germline values: CDR1 LNHDA, CDR2 SQIVND (reference sequence). CDR3 in amino acids: CASSPGQGSPNEKLFF. The CDR3 DNA reads as TGTGCCAGTAGTCCGGGACAGGGGTCCCCTAATGAAAAACTGTTTTTT.

The chain combines TRBV11-2 with TRBJ1-4; no firm D call. Per the germline V gene, CDR1 is SGHAT and CDR2 is FQNNGV. V gave up 8 bases and J gave up 13 bases, with 20 bases separating them. The CDR3 has 13 residues. Here the CDR3 DNA reads TGTGCCAGCGGTGGACGGATTCCTGAGGGACTGTTTTTT. Translated, it gives CASGGRIPEGLFF.

This chain connects TRBV7-3 to TRBJ1-1, with TRBD1 as a possible D gene (6 bases). Germline V gives CDR1 SGHTA, CDR2 FQGTGA. This CDR3 spans 13 amino acids. Trimming took 6 bases from V and 5 from J, leaving 13 bases between them. For the CDR3, the DNA is TGTGCCAGCAGTCCCACAGGGCGTACTGAAGCTTTCTTT. Translated, it gives CASSPTGRTEAFF.

The chain recombines TRBV19 with TRBJ2-3; tentatively, D is TRBD1 (5 bases). The length of the CDR3 is 15 residues. Germline V gives CDR1 LNHDA, CDR2 SQIVND (reference sequence). Trimming took 5 bases from V and 2 from J, leaving 14 bases between them. The DNA for the CDR3 is TGTGCCAGTAGTCCCGCCCAGGGATTCACAGATACGCAGTATTTT. Protein: CASSPAQGFTDTQYF.

This clone was recorded a few times. One junction end disagrees with the germline gene, perhaps due to a read error. This chain links TRBV7-7 with TRBJ2-5; TRBD2 agrees at 10 bases. The germline gives CDR1 SSHAT, CDR2 FNYEAQ (reference sequence). The CDR3 runs to 15 residues. The CDR3 sequence: CASSRAGGFQETQYF. Written as DNA, the CDR3 is TGTGCTAGCAGCCGAGCGGGGGGGTTTCAAGAGACCCAGTACTTC.

V and J are TRBV9 and TRBJ1-1, with 8 bases identical to TRBD1. Trimming at V came to 3 bases and at J to 1 base, leaving 5 bases not matched to a gene. This CDR3 is built from 15 residues. The germline V gene has CDR1 SGDLS and CDR2 YYNGEE. The CDR3 region is CASSATTGGNTEAFF. In DNA, the CDR3 is TGTGCCAGCAGCGCTACTACAGGGGGGAACACTGAAGCTTTCTTT.

This sequence joins TRBV6-5 and TRBJ2-7, with 11 bases identical to TRBD1. Trimming at V came to 2 bases and at J to 3 bases, leaving 3 bases not matched to a gene. In germline, CDR1 is MNHEY, CDR2 SVGAGI. The CDR3 extends over 15 amino acids. The CDR3 DNA follows: TGTGCCAGCAGTTACGCCGGGACAGGGGGCTACGAGCAGTACTTC. It is translated as CASSYAGTGGYEQYF.

The V call is TRBV28, the J call TRBJ1-5, with 11 bases aligning to TRBD1. J gave up 7 bases and V 6 bases, and 8 bases lay outside the gene matches. The CDR3 is 15 amino acids. Germline values: CDR1 MDHEN, CDR2 SYDVKM. The CDR3 coding sequence is TGTGCCAGCAGATACCCCGGGACAGGGGGGCAGCCCCAGCATTTT. Translated: CASRYPGTGGQPQHF.

The chain joins TRBV4-3 to TRBJ1-5; 9 bases fit TRBD1. V gave up 2 bases and J gave up 8 bases; unmatched junction bases: 7. Germline lookup yields CDR1 LGHNA and CDR2 YSLEER. The CDR3 is 15 amino acids. CDR3 DNA: TGCGCCAGCAGCCAACTACAGGGGGCTGCGGAGCCCCAGCATTTT. Amino acid sequence: CASSQLQGAAEPQHF.

V is TRBV6-5 and J is TRBJ1-5; the D gene is possibly TRBD1 (6 bases). The CDR3 spans 15 residues. Trimming took off 2 bases at V and 0 bases at J, with 8 bases between the two ends. The germline V gene has CDR1 MNHEY and CDR2 SVGAGI. CDR3 nucleotides: TGTGCCAGCAGTTACGACAGGTATAGCAATCAGCCCCAGCATTTT. Its protein product is CASSYDRYSNQPQHF.

The chain's CDR3 is CASSQGQSNQPQHF. CDR3 in DNA: TGTGCCAGCAGTCAGGGACAGAGCAATCAGCCCCAGCATTTT. J is TRBJ1-5 and V is TRBV2, with TRBD1 matching 7 bases. Per germline, CDR1 SNHLY and CDR2 FYNNEI. J gave up 1 base and V 5 bases, and 2 bases lay outside the gene matches. The CDR3 length is 14 residues.

The chain recombines TRBV28 with TRBJ1-2; TRBD1 matches 12 bases. The V segment lost 7 bases and the J segment 8 bases; nucleotides outside the gene matches: 8. Germline CDR1 MDHEN, CDR2 SYDVKM. CDR3 length equals 14 residues. CDR3 DNA sequence: TGTGCCAGCACCTCGGGACAGGGGGCAGGAGGCTACACCTTC. Protein product: CASTSGQGAGGYTF.

This clone was counted between two and nine times. This rearrangement joins TRBV25-1 to TRBJ2-5, with 9 bases identical to TRBD1. With 8 bases clipped from V and 4 bases from J, the junction kept 11 bases outside the gene matches. CDR1 MGHDK and CDR2 SYGVNS come from the germline V gene. The length of the CDR3 is 15 residues. In DNA form, the CDR3 reads TGTGCCAGCGCACCCCCCGGGACAGGGCTAGAGACCCAGTACTTC. It yields the protein CASAPPGTGLETQYF.

The chain combines TRBV28 with TRBJ1-6, with D unclear. The V gene lost 8 bases and the J gene lost 6 bases, with 14 bases spanning the gap. CDR3 length equals 14 residues. The V gene's germline CDR1 is MDHEN and CDR2 SYDVKM. The CDR3 nucleotides are TGTGCCAGCGGCATTCGAAGTCCTAATTCACCCCTCCACTTT. This encodes CASGIRSPNSPLHF.

The V call is TRBV6-4, the J call TRBJ2-5, with D possibly TRBD2 on 6 matching bases. V lost 4 bases, J lost 2 bases, and 11 bases lay in between. Germline V CDR1 and CDR2: MRHNA, SNTAGT. The CDR3 is 14 amino acids. This CDR3 reads CASSAGGAQETQYF. The CDR3 region has the DNA TGTGCCAGCAGTGCGGGCGGGGCTCAAGAGACCCAGTACTTC.

The chain couples TRBV6-5 to TRBJ1-2; a weak D match, TRBD1 (5 bases). V lost 6 bases to trimming and J lost 2 bases, with 10 bases between them. CDR3 length equals 13 residues. Germline CDR1 and CDR2: MNHEY and SVGAGI. The CDR3 nucleotides read TGTGCCAGCAGGTTGGACACAAACTATGGCTACACCTTC. It translates to CASRLDTNYGYTF.

This clone has just one count. The rearrangement links TRBV7-8 to TRBJ2-7; 7 bases are shared with TRBD1. This CDR3 has 15 residues. Germline CDR1 reads SGHVS; CDR2 reads FQNEAQ. V shed 0 bases, J shed 7 bases, and the junction held 9 bases outside the gene matches. The CDR3 reads CASSLAVTGVWEQYF. The CDR3, as DNA: TGTGCCAGCAGCTTAGCAGTAACAGGGGTGTGGGAGCAGTACTTC.

This rearrangement joins TRBV7-8 to TRBJ2-2; TRBD2 matches 10 bases. CDR1 and CDR2 (germline): SGHVS, FQNEAQ. This CDR3 region has 15 residues. After removal of 4 bases from V and 6 bases from J, the junction contained 5 bases not matched to a gene. CDR3 coding DNA: TGTGCCAGCAGCTCTAGCGGGAGTGATTCCGGGGAGCTGTTTTTT. Translated, it gives CASSSSGSDSGELFF.

J is TRBJ2-1 and V is TRBV7-6; 9 bases match TRBD2. With V trimmed by 1 base and J by 2 bases, 6 bases remained unmatched. This CDR3 region has 17 residues. Germline loops: CDR1 SGHVS, CDR2 FNYEAQ. CDR3 sequence (DNA): TGTGCCAGCAGCTTAGTTTACGGCGGGAGGGCCTACAATGAGCAGTTCTTC. It translates to CASSLVYGGRAYNEQFF.

This CDR3 reads CASPNRRQGRYSNQPQHF. CDR3 bases: TGCGCCAGCCCGAACCGAAGACAGGGGCGTTATAGCAATCAGCCCCAGCATTTT. The V call is TRBV5-1, the J call TRBJ1-5; TRBD1 agrees at 8 bases. Per germline, CDR1 SGHRS and CDR2 YFSETQ. Trimming took 7 bases from V and 0 from J; bases not matched to a gene: 15. The CDR3 length is 18 residues.

The chain has TRBV14 and TRBJ2-3, with TRBD2 matching 10 bases. Germline loops: CDR1 SGHDN, CDR2 FVKESK. The CDR3 runs 17 residues. V was pared by 1 base and J by 2 bases, with 6 bases of the junction left unmatched. The DNA of the CDR3 is TGTGCCAGCAGCCAAGGGATAGCGGGAGGACCCACAGATACGCAGTATTTT. Translated: CASSQGIAGGPTDTQYF.